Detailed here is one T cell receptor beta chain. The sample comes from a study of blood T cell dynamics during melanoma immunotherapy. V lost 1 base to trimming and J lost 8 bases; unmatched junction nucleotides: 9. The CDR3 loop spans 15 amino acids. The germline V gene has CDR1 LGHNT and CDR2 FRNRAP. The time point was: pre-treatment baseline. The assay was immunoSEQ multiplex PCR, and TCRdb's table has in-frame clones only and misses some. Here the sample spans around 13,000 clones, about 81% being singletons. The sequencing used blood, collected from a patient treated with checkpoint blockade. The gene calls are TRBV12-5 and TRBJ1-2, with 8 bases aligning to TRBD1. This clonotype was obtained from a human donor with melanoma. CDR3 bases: TGTGCTAGTGGTTTGGCAGACAGGGGACTAAAGGGCTACACCTTC. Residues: CASGLADRGLKGYTF.